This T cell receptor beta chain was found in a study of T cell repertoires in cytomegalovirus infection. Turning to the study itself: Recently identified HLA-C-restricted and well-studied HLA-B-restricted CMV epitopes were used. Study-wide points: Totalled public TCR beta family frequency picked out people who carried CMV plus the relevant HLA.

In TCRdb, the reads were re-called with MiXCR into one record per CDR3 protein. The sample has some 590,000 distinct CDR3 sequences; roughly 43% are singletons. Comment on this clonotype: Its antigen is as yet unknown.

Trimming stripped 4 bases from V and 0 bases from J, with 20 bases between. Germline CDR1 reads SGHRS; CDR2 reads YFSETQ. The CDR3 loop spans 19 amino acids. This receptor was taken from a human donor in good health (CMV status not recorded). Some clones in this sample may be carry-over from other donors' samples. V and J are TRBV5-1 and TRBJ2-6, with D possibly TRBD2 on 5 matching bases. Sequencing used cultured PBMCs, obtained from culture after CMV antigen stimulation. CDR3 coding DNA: TGCGCCAGCAGCGCCCCCGGCTCGTGGGGAGTCTCTGGGGCCAACGTCCTGACTTTC. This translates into CASSAPGSWGVSGANVLTF.